This passage covers 19 T cell receptor beta chains from one sample sequenced in a study of cytotoxic CD8 clonotypes in ibrutinib-treated CLL. Assay: immunoSEQ multiplex PCR; the TCRdb copy retains only in-frame clones and omits some. The data show some 200,000 clones, with 65% to 80% seen just once and about 6.2% held by the top ten. The source material was PBMCs, sampled after 12 months of ibrutinib treatment. These receptors came from a human donor with chronic lymphocytic leukemia.

This clone was counted between two and nine times. This chain joins TRBV11-2 and TRBJ1-2, with TRBD1 matching over 12 bases. J was trimmed by 7 bases and V by 9 bases; bases with no gene match: 6. Germline values: CDR1 SGHAT, CDR2 FQNNGV. The length of the CDR3 is 13 residues. CDR3 in amino acids: CASSPGQGAGYTF. CDR3 DNA sequence: TGTGCCAGTTCTCCGGGACAGGGGGCTGGCTACACCTTC.

The chain combines TRBV6-6 with TRBJ1-4; 7 bases agree with TRBD1. The CDR3 runs to 15 residues. Germline V gene data show CDR1 as MNHNY and CDR2 as SVGAGI (reference sequence). Trimming cost V 5 bases and J 8 bases; bases outside gene matches: 11. CDR3 sequence (DNA): TGTGCCAGCAGTCCAAGGACCCAGGGGGGCGAAAAACTGTTTTTT. It specifies CASSPRTQGGEKLFF.

The chain recombines TRBV9 with TRBJ1-1, with D perhaps TRBD1 (5 bases). The V end was cut by 0 bases, the J end by 0 bases, with 9 bases between. CDR1 and CDR2 (germline): SGDLS, YYNGEE. The CDR3 spans 15 residues. The CDR3 sequence is CASSVGDRLNTEAFF. CDR3 sequence (DNA): TGTGCCAGCAGCGTAGGAGACAGACTGAACACTGAAGCTTTCTTT.

The chain uses TRBV11-2 and TRBJ2-7; D unclear. The CDR3 consists of 12 residues. CDR1 is SGHAT and CDR2 is FQNNGV in the germline V gene. Trimming took off 1 base at V and 6 bases at J, with 7 bases between the two ends. The CDR3 DNA reads TGTGCCAGCAGCTTAGTTCCCTTCGAGCAGTACTTC. Translated, it gives CASSLVPFEQYF.

The table lists this clone with a few counts. The chain carries TRBV10-2 and TRBJ2-7; TRBD2 matches 8 bases. The CDR3 consists of 14 residues. Trimming took 6 bases from V and 7 from J; bases not matched to a gene: 11. Germline V gene lookup returns CDR1 WSHSY and CDR2 SAAADI. The CDR3, as DNA: TGCGCCAGCAGACCGGGAGGGGGGGCCGGTGAGCAGTACTTC. This codes for CASRPGGGAGEQYF.

The chain carries TRBV27 and TRBJ2-7; D unresolved. CDR3 length equals 15 residues. With 2 bases removed from V and 0 bases from J, the gap between germline ends came to 11 bases. CDR1 MNHEY and CDR2 SMNVEV come from the germline V gene (reference sequence). For the CDR3, the DNA is TGTGCCAGCAGTTTAAAGGACGCGAGCTCCTACGAGCAGTACTTC. It yields the protein CASSLKDASSYEQYF.

The chain joins TRBV11-1 to TRBJ1-2; D gene ambiguous. Trimming pared 5 bases from V and 8 bases from J, leaving 24 bases between. Per germline, CDR1 SGHAT and CDR2 FQDESV (reference sequence). The CDR3 runs 16 residues. CDR3 region: CASSPGVGPQAVGYTF. DNA for the CDR3: TGTGCCAGCAGCCCCGGAGTGGGCCCACAAGCGGTGGGCTACACCTTC.

The chain joins TRBV18 to TRBJ1-4; 8 nucleotides line up with TRBD1. The CDR3 contains 15 residues. Germline CDR1 and CDR2: KGHSH and LQKENI. V trimming: 3 bases; J trimming: 7 bases; junction bases outside the gene matches: 7. CDR3 DNA: TGTGCCAGCTCACCTCGGCAGGGGGCCGGTGAAAAACTGTTTTTT. It codes for CASSPRQGAGEKLFF.

A few counts support this clone. The chain is built from TRBV28 and TRBJ1-2; no clear D gene. There are 11 residues in the CDR3. Germline V gene sequence: CDR1 MDHEN, CDR2 SYDVKM. V shed 1 base and J shed 8 bases, with 5 bases lying between them. The CDR3 loop is CASSLSEGYTF. In nucleotides, the CDR3 is TGTGCCAGCAGTTTATCAGAGGGCTACACCTTC.

This clone appeared a few times. This chain links TRBV10-3 with TRBJ1-5; D gene uncertain. CDR3 length equals 14 residues. Germline V gives CDR1 ENHRY, CDR2 SYGVKD. V was trimmed by 0 bases and J by 5 bases, leaving 8 bases between them. The DNA of the CDR3 is TGTGCCATCAGTGAGTCGGTCGGACATCAGCCCCAGCATTTT. Translated, it gives CAISESVGHQPQHF.

This clone has a handful of counts. The chain combines TRBV10-3 with TRBJ1-2; the D gene is possibly TRBD1 (6 bases). This CDR3 region has 14 residues. The V end lost 5 bases, the J end lost 0 bases, and 10 bases lay between the germline ends. Per germline, CDR1 ENHRY and CDR2 SYGVKD. The CDR3 here is CAISKRDTNYGYTF. CDR3 DNA sequence: TGTGCCATCAGTAAACGGGACACTAACTATGGCTACACCTTC.

This chain links TRBV6-5 with TRBJ1-2; unclear D gene. The CDR3 has 16 residues. Trimming removed 0 bases from V and 4 bases from J, with 15 bases in between. Germline V gene sequence: CDR1 MNHEY, CDR2 SVGAGI. For the CDR3, the DNA is TGTGCCAGCAGTTACTCGACTCTACCTGGGAGCTATGGCTACACCTTC. Translation: CASSYSTLPGSYGYTF.

This clone turned up a few times. This rearrangement joins TRBV11-3 to TRBJ2-2; 9 bases are shared with TRBD1. Germline CDR1 is SGHNT and CDR2 is YENEEA. V shed 4 bases, J shed 4 bases, and the junction held 4 bases outside the gene matches. The CDR3 length is 15 residues. CDR3 sequence: CASSSGQGGTGELFF. The CDR3 DNA sequence: TGTGCCAGCAGCTCGGGACAGGGCGGCACCGGGGAGCTGTTTTTT.

The V call is TRBV15, the J call TRBJ1-2, with a weak D call TRBD1 (6 bases). The CDR3 covers 16 residues. The ends were cut back, 0 bases at V and 5 bases at J, with 16 bases in the middle. CDR1 and CDR2 (germline): LNHNV, YYDKDF (reference sequence). CDR3 protein: CATSRDWDTELYGYTF. The CDR3 coding sequence is TGTGCCACCAGCAGAGATTGGGACACGGAACTTTATGGCTACACCTTC.

In its sample, this clone was seen a few times. The chain joins TRBV28 to TRBJ1-1; D ambiguous. The ends were cut back, 5 bases at V and 0 bases at J, with 13 bases in the middle. The germline V gene encodes CDR1 MDHEN and CDR2 SYDVKM. This CDR3 contains 15 residues. The CDR3 coding sequence is TGTGCCAGCAGTCACTTTAGGGCCTTGAACACTGAAGCTTTCTTT. Translation gives CASSHFRALNTEAFF.

The chain carries TRBV15 and TRBJ2-7; 10 bases map to TRBD2. V trimming: 0 bases; J trimming: 5 bases; junction bases outside the gene matches: 1. From germline, CDR1 is LNHNV and CDR2 YYDKDF (reference sequence). This CDR3 has 14 amino acids. CDR3 coding DNA: TGTGCCACCAGCAGAGACCTAGCGGGAGACGAGCAGTACTTC. Protein product: CATSRDLAGDEQYF. The whole variable domain, filled in from reference TRBV15 and TRBJ2-7, reads DAMVIQNPRYQVTQFGKPVTLSCSQTLNHNVMYWYQQKSSQAPKLLFHYYDKDFNNEADTPDNFQSRRPNTSFCFLDIRSPGLGDTAMYLCATSRDLAGDEQYFGPGTRLTVT.

The chain employs TRBV14 and TRBJ2-1; weak D call: TRBD1 (6 bases). CDR1 is SGHDN, CDR2 FVKESK, per germline. The CDR3 runs to 15 residues. V lost 4 bases and J lost 10, with 20 bases in between. CDR3 amino acids: CASSLTGTPPWEQFF. As DNA, the CDR3 is TGTGCCAGCAGCCTTACAGGGACCCCCCCCTGGGAGCAGTTCTTC.

J is TRBJ2-1 and V is TRBV14; D could derive from TRBD1 or TRBD2 (5 bases each). Germline CDR1 is SGHDN and CDR2 is FVKESK. The CDR3 has 16 amino acids. Trimming stripped 1 base from V and 0 bases from J, with 10 bases between. CDR3 loop: CASSQALGASYNEQFF. The CDR3 DNA reads as TGTGCCAGCAGCCAAGCCCTCGGGGCCTCCTACAATGAGCAGTTCTTC.

This chain uses TRBV29-1 with TRBJ2-5; 7 bases are a match to TRBD1. The V segment lost 8 bases and the J segment 6 bases; nucleotides outside the gene matches: 9. Germline V CDR1 and CDR2: SQVTM, ANQGSEA. CDR3 length equals 12 residues. CDR3: CSFRTGLQTQYF. CDR3 coding DNA: TGCAGCTTCCGGACAGGACTGCAGACCCAGTACTTC.